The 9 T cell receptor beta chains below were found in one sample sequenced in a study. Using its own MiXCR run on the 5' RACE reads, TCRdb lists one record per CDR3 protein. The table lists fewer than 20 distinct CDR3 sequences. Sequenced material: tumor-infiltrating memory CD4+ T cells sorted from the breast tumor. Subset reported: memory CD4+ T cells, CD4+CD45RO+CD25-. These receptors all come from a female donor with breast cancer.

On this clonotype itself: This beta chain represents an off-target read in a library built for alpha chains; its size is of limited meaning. This CDR3 reads CASSQGTGVNTEAFF. The CDR3 DNA sequence: TGTGCCAGCAGCCAAGGAACGGGGGTGAACACTGAAGCTTTCTTT. The V and J genes are TRBV4-2 and TRBJ1-1; perhaps TRBD1 as D (5 bases). CDR1 and CDR2 from the germline V gene are LGHNA and YNFKEQ. V dropped 1 base and J dropped 0 bases, with 9 bases sitting between them. This CDR3 is built from 15 residues.

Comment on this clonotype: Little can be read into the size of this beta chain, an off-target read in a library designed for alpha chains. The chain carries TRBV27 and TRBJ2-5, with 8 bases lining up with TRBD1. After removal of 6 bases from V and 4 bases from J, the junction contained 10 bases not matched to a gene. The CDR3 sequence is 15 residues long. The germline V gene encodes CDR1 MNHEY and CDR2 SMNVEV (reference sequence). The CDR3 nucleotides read TGTGCCAGCAGCACTCAGGGGGCGCGACGAGAGACCCAGTACTTC. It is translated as CASSTQGARRETQYF.

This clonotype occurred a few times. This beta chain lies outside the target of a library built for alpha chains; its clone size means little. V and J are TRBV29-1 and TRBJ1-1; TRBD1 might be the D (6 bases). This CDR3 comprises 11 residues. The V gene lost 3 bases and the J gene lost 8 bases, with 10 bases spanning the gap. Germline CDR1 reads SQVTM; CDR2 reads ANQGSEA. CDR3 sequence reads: CSVDQRGEAFF. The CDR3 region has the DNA TGCAGCGTTGACCAAAGGGGGGAAGCTTTCTTT.

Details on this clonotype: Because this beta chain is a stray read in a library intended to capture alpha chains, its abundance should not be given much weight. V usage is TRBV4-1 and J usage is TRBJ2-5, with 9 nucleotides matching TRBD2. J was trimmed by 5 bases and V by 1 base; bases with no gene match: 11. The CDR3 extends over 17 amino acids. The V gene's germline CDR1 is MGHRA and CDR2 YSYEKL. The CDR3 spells CASSQGWSSGSGETQYF. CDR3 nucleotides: TGCGCCAGCAGCCAAGGGTGGAGTAGCGGGAGTGGGGAGACCCAGTACTTC.

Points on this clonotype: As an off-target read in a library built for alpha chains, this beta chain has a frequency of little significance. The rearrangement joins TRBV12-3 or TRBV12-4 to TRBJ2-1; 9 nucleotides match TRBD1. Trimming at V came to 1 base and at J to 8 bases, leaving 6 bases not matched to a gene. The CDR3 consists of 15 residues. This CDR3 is CASSLGGTGNDEQFF. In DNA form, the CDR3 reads TGTGCCAGCAGTTTAGGGGGGACAGGGAATGATGAGCAGTTCTTC.

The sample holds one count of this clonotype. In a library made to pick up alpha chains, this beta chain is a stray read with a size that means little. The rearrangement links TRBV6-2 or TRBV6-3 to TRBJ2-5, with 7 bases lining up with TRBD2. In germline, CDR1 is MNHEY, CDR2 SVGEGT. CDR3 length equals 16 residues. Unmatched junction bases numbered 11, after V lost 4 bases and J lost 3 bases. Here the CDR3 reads CASSSLLGLPEETQYF. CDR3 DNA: TGTGCCAGCAGTTCACTCCTGGGACTACCGGAAGAGACCCAGTACTTC.

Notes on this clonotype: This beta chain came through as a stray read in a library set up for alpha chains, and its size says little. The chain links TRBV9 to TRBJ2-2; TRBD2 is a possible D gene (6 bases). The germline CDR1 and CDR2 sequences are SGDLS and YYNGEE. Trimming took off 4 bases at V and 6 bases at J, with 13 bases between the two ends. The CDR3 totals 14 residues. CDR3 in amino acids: CASSRDSFPGELFF. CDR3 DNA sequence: TGTGCCAGCAGCCGGGACTCGTTTCCCGGGGAGCTGTTTTTT.

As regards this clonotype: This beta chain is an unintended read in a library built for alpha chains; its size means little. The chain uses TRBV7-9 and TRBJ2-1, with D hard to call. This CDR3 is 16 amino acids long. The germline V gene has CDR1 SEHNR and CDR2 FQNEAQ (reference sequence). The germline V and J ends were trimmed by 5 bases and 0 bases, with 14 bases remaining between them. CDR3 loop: CASSPGAGSSYNEQFF. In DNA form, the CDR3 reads TGTGCCAGCAGCCCGGGTGCCGGTAGCTCCTACAATGAGCAGTTCTTC.

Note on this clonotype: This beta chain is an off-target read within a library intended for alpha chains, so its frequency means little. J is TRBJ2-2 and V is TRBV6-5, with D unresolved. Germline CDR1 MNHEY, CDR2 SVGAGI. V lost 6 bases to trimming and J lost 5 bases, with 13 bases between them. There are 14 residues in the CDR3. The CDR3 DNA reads TGTGCCAGCAGCGCCTGGGTATGGACCGGGGAGCTGTTTTTT. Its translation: CASSAWVWTGELFF.